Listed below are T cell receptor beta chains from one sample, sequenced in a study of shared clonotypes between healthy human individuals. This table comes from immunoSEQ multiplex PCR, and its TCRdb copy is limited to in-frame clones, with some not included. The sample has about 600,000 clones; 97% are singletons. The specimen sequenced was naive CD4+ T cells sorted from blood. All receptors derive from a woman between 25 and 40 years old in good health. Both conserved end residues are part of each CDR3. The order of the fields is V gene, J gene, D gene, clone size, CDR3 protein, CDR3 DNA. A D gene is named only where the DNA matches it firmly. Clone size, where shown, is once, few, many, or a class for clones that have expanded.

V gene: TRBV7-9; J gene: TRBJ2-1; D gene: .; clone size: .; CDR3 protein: CASSLRRTVNNEQFF; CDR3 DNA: TGTGCCAGCAGCTTACGAAGGACAGTTAACAATGAGCAGTTCTTC
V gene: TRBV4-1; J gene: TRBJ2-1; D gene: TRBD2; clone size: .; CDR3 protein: CASSQGLAGHNEQFF; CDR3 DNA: TGCGCCAGCAGCCAAGGACTAGCCGGCCACAATGAGCAGTTCTTC
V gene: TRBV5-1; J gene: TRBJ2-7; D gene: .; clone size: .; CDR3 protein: CASSLVLASYEQYF; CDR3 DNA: TGCGCCAGCAGCTTGGTACTAGCTTCCTACGAGCAGTACTTC
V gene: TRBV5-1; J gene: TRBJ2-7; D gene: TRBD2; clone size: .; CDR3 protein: CASRTEGLAQSEQYF; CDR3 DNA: TGCGCCAGCAGGACCGAAGGACTAGCTCAAAGCGAGCAGTACTTC
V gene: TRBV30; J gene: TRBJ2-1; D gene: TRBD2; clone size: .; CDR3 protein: CAWSVVSGSSYNEQFF; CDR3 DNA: TGTGCCTGGAGTGTAGTTAGCGGGAGCTCCTACAATGAGCAGTTCTTC
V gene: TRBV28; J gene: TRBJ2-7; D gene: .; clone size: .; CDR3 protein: CASSLFFENEQYF; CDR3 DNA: TGTGCCAGCAGCCTGTTTTTTGAGAACGAGCAGTACTTC
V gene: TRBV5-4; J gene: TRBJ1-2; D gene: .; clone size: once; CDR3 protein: CASSFDRNYGYTF; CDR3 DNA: TGTGCCAGCAGCTTTGACAGAAACTATGGCTACACCTTC
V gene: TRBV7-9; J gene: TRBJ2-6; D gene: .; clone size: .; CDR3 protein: CASSSARPGANVLTF; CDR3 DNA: TGTGCCAGCAGCTCAGCTAGGCCTGGGGCCAACGTCCTGACTTTC
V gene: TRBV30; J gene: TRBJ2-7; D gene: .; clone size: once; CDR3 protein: CAWRHRDFVRYEQYF; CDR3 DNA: TGTGCCTGGAGACACCGGGATTTCGTTCGCTACGAGCAGTACTTC
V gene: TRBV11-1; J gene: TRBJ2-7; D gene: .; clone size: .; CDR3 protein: CASSPQQGSYEQYF; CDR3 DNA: TGTGCCAGCAGCCCCCAGCAGGGGTCCTACGAGCAGTACTTC
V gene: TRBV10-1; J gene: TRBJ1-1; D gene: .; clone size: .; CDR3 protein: CASSEAGTEAFF; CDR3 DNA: TGCGCCAGCAGTGAGGCTGGGACTGAAGCTTTCTTT
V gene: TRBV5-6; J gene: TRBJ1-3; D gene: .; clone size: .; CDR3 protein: CASRQGPGNTIYF; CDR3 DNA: TGTGCCAGCAGGCAGGGTCCCGGAAACACCATATATTTT
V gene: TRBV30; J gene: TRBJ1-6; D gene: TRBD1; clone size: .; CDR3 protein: CAWRAGQGLYSPLHF; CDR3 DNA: TGTGCCTGGAGGGCGGGACAGGGCTTATATTCACCCCTCCACTTT
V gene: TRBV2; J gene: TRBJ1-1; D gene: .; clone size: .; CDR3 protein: CASSRTPGRAEAFF; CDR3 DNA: TGTGCCAGCAGTCGAACCCCTGGGAGGGCTGAAGCTTTCTTT
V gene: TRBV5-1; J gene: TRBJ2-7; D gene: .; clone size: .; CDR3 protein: CASSSSGDGHSYEQYF; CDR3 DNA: TGCGCCAGCAGCTCCTCCGGGGACGGTCACTCCTACGAGCAGTACTTC
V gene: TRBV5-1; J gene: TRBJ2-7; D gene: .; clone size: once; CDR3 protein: CASSGGGLYEQYF; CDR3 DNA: TGCGCCAGCAGCGGTGGCGGGCTCTACGAGCAGTACTTC
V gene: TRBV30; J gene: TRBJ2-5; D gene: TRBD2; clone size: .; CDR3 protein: CAWRTGLAGARETQYF; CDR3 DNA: TGTGCCTGGAGGACGGGACTAGCGGGAGCCCGGGAGACCCAGTACTTC
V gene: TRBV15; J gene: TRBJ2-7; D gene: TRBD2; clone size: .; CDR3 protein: CATSRGGSGNSYEQYF; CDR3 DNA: TGTGCCACCAGCCGTGGTGGGAGCGGGAACTCCTACGAGCAGTACTTC
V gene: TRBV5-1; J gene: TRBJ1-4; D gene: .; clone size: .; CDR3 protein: CASSFHPRNLVPEKLFF; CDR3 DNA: TGCGCCAGCAGCTTCCACCCCAGAAACTTGGTCCCCGAAAAACTGTTTTTT
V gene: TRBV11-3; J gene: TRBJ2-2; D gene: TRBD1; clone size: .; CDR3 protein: CASRDRGTGELFF; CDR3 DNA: TGTGCCAGCAGAGACAGGGGTACCGGGGAGCTGTTTTTT
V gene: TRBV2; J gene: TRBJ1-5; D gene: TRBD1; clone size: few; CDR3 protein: CASSDLGTGSNQPQHF; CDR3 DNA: TGTGCCAGCAGTGACTTAGGGACAGGGAGTAATCAGCCCCAGCATTTT
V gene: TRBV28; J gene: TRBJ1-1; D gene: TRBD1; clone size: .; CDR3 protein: CASTTGKTEAFF; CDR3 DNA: TGTGCCAGCACGACAGGGAAAACTGAAGCTTTCTTT
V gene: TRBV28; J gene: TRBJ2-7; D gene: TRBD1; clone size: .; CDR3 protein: CASSPGQGPYEQYF; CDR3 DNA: TGTGCCAGCAGTCCTGGACAGGGGCCCTACGAGCAGTACTTC
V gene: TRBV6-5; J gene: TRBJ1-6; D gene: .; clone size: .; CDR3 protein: CASSYSVISPLHF; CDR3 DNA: TGTGCCAGCAGTTACTCAGTGATTTCACCCCTCCACTTT
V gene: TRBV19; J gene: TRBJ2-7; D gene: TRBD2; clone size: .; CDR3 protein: CASSISLAGGPRGAYEQYF; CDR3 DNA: TGTGCCAGTAGTATATCGCTAGCGGGAGGGCCGCGGGGGGCTTACGAGCAGTACTTC
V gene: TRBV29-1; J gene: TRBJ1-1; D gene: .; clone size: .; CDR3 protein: CSVVLLGWDTEAFF; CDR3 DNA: TGCAGCGTTGTACTCTTGGGTTGGGACACTGAAGCTTTCTTT
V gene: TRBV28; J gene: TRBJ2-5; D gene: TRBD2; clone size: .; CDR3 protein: CASSPSTLAGGSEQYF; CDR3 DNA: TGTGCCAGCAGTCCCAGCACACTAGCGGGAGGGAGTGAGCAGTACTTC
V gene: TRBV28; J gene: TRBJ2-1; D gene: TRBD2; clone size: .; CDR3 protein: CASSFVVAGSYNEQFF; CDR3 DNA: TGTGCCAGCAGTTTCGTTGTAGCGGGCTCCTACAATGAGCAGTTCTTC
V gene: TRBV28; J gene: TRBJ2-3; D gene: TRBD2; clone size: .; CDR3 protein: CASSYGLAGADTQYF; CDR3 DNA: TGTGCCAGCAGTTACGGACTAGCGGGAGCTGATACGCAGTATTTT
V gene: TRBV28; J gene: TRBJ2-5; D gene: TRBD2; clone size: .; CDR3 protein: CASSSQSGRWETQYF; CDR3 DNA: TGTGCCAGCAGTTCCCAAAGCGGGAGGTGGGAGACCCAGTACTTC